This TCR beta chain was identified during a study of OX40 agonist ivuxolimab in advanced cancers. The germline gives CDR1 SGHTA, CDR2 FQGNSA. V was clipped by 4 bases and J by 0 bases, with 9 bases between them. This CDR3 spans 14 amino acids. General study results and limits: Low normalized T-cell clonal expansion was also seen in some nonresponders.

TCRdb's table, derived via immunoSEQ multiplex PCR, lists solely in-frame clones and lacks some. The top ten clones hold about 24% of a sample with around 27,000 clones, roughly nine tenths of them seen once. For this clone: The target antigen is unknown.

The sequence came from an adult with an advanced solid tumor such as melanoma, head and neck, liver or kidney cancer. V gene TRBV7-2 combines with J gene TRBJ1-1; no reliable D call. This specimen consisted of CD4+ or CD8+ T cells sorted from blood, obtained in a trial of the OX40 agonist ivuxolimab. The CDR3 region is CASSSMLLNTEAFF. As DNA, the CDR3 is TGTGCCAGCAGCTCCATGCTACTGAACACTGAAGCTTTCTTT.